The clone carrying this T cell receptor (beta chain) appeared a few times. What it binds is unknown. This specimen belongs to a study of tissue T cells after allogeneic stem cell transplantation. Study-wide results and limits: Few T cell clones were shared across patients, but motif clusters showed tissue-specific shared signatures. In patients and mice, blood and spleen missed much of tissue repertoire.

The V and J ends lost 2 bases and 0 bases, in that order; junction bases with no gene match: 7. The germline V gene encodes CDR1 SQVTM and CDR2 ANQGSEA. The CDR3 is made up of 16 amino acids. Sequencing of TCRbeta CDR3 at survey depth gave sequences and template counts. The assay was immunoSEQ multiplex PCR, and TCRdb's table has in-frame clones only and misses some. The sample yields 7,500 to 10,000 clones, 60% seen once. Autopsy tissues included GI tract, liver, skin and lymphoid organs. This specimen consisted of tissue from the jejunum, obtained at autopsy. The sequence was collected from a woman between 18 and 55 years old with breast cancer. The V and J genes are TRBV29-1 and TRBJ2-3; TRBD2 matches 8 bases. CDR3 bases: TGCAGCGTTGAACTGTGGCGGGGGGCTAGCACAGATACGCAGTATTTT. It is translated as CSVELWRGASTDTQYF.